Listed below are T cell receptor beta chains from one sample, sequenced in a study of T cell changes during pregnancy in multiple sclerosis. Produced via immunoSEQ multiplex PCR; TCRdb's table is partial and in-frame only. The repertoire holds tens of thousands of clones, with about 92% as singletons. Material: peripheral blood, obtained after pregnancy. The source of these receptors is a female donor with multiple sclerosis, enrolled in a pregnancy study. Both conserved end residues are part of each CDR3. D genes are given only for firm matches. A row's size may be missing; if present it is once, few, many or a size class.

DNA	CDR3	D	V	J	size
TGTGCCAGCAGTTTATTATCCCTAGTGACAGATACGCAGTATTTT	CASSLLSLVTDTQYF	-	TRBV27	TRBJ2-3	-
TGTGCCAGCACTATCGGCGGGAGTGGCCCCTACGAGCAGTACTTC	CASTIGGSGPYEQYF	TRBD2	TRBV5-4	TRBJ2-7	few
TGTGCCAGCAGGACAGGGGGCTATGGCTACACCTTC	CASRTGGYGYTF	TRBD1	TRBV6-5	TRBJ1-2	few
TGTGCCAGCAGCTTGGACCGGGACAGCCAAACCTTC	CASSLDRDSQTF	TRBD1	TRBV7-2	TRBJ2-7	-
TGTGCCAGCACCCCGACTAGAGACACCGGGGAGCTGTTTTTT	CASTPTRDTGELFF	-	TRBV2	TRBJ2-2	-
TGTGCCAGCAGCTTAGTATCCGGCGGAGCCTACGAGCAGTACTTC	CASSLVSGGAYEQYF	-	TRBV11-2	TRBJ2-7	-
TGTGCCAGCAGCTTAGTGGGCAGCGGGGCGAACACCGGGGAGCTGTTTTTT	CASSLVGSGANTGELFF	TRBD2	TRBV7-8	TRBJ2-2	-
TGTGCCAGCAGTTTAGCGGGGGGGAGGGAGACCCAGTACTTC	CASSLAGGRETQYF	TRBD2	TRBV27	TRBJ2-5	-
TGTGCCAGCAGTCCCCGGATGAACAGGGCTGAAGCTTTCTTT	CASSPRMNRAEAFF	-	TRBV6-1	TRBJ1-1	-
TGTGCCAGCAGCGTAGGAGGGCGGGACAGGGATGAGAGGGACTATGGCTACACCTTC	CASSVGGRDRDERDYGYTF	TRBD1	TRBV9	TRBJ1-2	-
TGTGCCAGTAGTATAGGGTTAGATGGCTACACCTTC	CASSIGLDGYTF	-	TRBV19	TRBJ1-2	-
TGTGCCAGCTCTTGGACAGAGGGGGAGACCCAGTACTTC	CASSWTEGETQYF	-	TRBV18	TRBJ2-5	-
TGTGCCAGCGCCCTTCAGGGGCCCCACACTGAAGCTTTCTTT	CASALQGPHTEAFF	-	TRBV6-6	TRBJ1-1	-